This T cell receptor beta chain emerged from a study of post-analysis software for immune sequencing data (dated by TCRdb to the mid-2010s). General notes on the study: Disease courses on record covered relapsing-remitting, secondary progressive and progressive-relapsing multiple sclerosis, though some patients had no subtype annotation. The multiple sclerosis patient repertoires were compared with under 13 previously published healthy control repertoires from donors aged about 6 to 26 years. A subset of samples was prepared in parallel using single-end sample barcoding, then pooled and co-amplified after Illumina adapter ligation.

V sheds 4 bases and J sheds 7 bases, leaving 8 bases between their ends. The CDR3 spans 11 residues, from the cysteine through the phenylalanine. Solely the CDR3 DNA is kept, with 33 bases framed from the first base. CDR1 and CDR2 (MNHNY, SVGAGI) derive from the germline V gene (reference sequence). As to this clonotype: Its antigen remains unidentified. No clone much larger than this one lies a single base away; base qualities are absent.

The time point label of this sample denotes: second blood draw from one MS patient after hematopoietic stem cell transplantation. To demonstrate the VDJtools post-analysis software, the study profiled TCR beta repertoires from the peripheral blood of about a dozen young patients with multiple sclerosis. The multiple sclerosis patients were children and adolescents ranging in age from roughly 6 to 16 years. To prepare the library, PCR was applied. The run used an Illumina HiSeq 2500. To reduce PCR and sequencing biases, unique molecular identifiers were incorporated into the TCR beta cDNA libraries. Every 1 to 10 million input T cells yielded roughly 500,000 cDNA molecules, meaning each molecule approximated one T cell. The patient libraries were prepared and sequenced using the same protocol as the earlier healthy control dataset. Within a given batch, samples were prepared together, multiplexed and sequenced on the same HiSeq lane. Per the authors' processing: MIGEC handled the raw barcoded reads, throwing out single-read molecular identifier groups before consensus assembly and CDR3 extraction. Clonotype tables were post-analysed with VDJtools, and diversity was normalized by down-sampling all datasets to the smallest sample size. To correct batch-related cross-sample contamination, repertoire overlap clustering matched CDR3 amino acid sequences but not nucleotide sequences. The public reads were quality trimmed at Q25 with fastp and then assembled into clones with MiXCR by TCRdb, keeping productive beta chains. Entries are consolidated by CDR3 protein sequence, retaining the most common genes and DNA. These V and J calls derive from TCRdb rather than the authors' analysis. The sample table shows 160,000 or so distinct CDR3 sequences, and around 36% are seen once. Jointly, the top ten make up under 30% of the sample.

Study-wide conclusions, independent of this receptor: Normalized Chao1 diversity was significantly lower in multiple sclerosis patients than controls, suggesting substantial peripheral T-cell clonal expansion. Direct clustering with F measure showed strong co-clustering of samples prepared in the same batch, prompting a batch-effect correction. The control group was slightly older than the multiple sclerosis patient group. Patients showed significantly higher frequencies than controls for a few TRBV segments, among them TRBV5-6, TRBV5-1 and TRBV20-1.

The source was blood, collected after autologous hematopoietic stem cell transplantation. The sequence is built from TRBV6-6 and TRBJ2-7; the D gene lacks a confident call. The receptor's source is a girl under 18 with multiple sclerosis. Donor details come from another sample of the same person, matched by shared clones. Here is the DNA: TGTGCCAGCAGTTCCCCGGGTGAGCAGTACTTC. This gives the protein CASSSPGEQYF.